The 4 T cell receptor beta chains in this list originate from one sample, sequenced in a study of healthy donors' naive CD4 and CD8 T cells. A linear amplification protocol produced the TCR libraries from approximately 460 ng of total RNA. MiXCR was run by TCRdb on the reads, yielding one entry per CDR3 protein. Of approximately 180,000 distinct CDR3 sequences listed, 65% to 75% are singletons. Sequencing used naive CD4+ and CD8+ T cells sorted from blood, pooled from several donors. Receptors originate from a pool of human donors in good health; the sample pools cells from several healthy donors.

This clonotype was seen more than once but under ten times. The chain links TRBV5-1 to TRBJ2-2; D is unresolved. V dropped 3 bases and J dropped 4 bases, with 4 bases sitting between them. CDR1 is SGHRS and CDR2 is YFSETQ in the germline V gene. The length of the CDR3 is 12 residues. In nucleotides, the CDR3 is TGCGCCAGCAGCTCCGCCACCGGGGAGCTGTTTTTT. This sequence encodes CASSSATGELFF.

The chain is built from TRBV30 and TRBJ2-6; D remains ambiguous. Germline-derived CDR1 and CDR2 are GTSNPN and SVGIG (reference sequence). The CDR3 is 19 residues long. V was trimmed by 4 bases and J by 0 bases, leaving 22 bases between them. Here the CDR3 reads CAWNLHRATRPSGANVLTF. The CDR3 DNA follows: TGTGCCTGGAATCTTCATAGGGCCACGCGTCCCTCTGGGGCCAACGTCCTGACTTTC.

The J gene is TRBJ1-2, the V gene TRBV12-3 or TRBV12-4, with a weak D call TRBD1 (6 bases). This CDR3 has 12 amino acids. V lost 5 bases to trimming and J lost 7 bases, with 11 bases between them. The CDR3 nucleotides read TGTGCCAGCAGTCTCGGGACATTTGGCTACACCTTC. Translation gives CASSLGTFGYTF.

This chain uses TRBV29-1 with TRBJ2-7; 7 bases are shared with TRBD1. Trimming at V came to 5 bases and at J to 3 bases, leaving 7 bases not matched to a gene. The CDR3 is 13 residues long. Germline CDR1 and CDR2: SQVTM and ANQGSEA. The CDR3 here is CSVSGQTNYEQYF. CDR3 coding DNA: TGCAGCGTTTCGGGACAGACTAACTACGAGCAGTACTTC.